What follows are 31 T cell receptor beta chains derived from one specimen sequenced in a study of response to subunit inactivated influenza vaccine. TCRdb itself ran the RT-PCR reads through MiXCR, one entry per CDR3 protein. Among around 850,000 distinct CDR3 sequences, about a fifth were seen once, and the ten largest hold around 9.9%. The sequencing here drew on PBMCs from blood, taken roughly 5 days after vaccination. The receptor set was obtained from a middle-aged man who received an inactivated influenza vaccine.

This clonotype occurred once. The V gene is TRBV7-2, the J gene TRBJ2-1; D perhaps matches TRBD2 (6 bases). CDR3 length: 15 residues. With 3 bases removed from V and 0 bases from J, the gap between germline ends came to 9 bases. CDR1 and CDR2 from the germline V gene are SGHTA and FQGNSA. CDR3 DNA sequence: TGTGCCAGCAGCTTTGGGGACTTCTCCTACAATGAGCAGTTCTTC. Protein: CASSFGDFSYNEQFF.

This clonotype was found a few times. V is TRBV5-1 and J is TRBJ2-5, with a possible D match to TRBD1 (5 bases). Trimming stripped 0 bases from V and 1 base from J, with 10 bases between. Per germline, CDR1 SGHRS and CDR2 YFSETQ. This CDR3 spans 15 amino acids. The CDR3 region is CASSLDGRAQETQYF. DNA of the CDR3: TGCGCCAGCAGCTTGGATGGCAGGGCCCAAGAGACCCAGTACTTC.

This clonotype was recorded many times. V usage is TRBV29-1 and J usage is TRBJ2-1; 9 nucleotides match TRBD2. J gave up 4 bases and V 3 bases, and 1 base lay outside the gene matches. CDR1 and CDR2 from the germline V gene are SQVTM and ANQGSEA. The CDR3 contains 13 residues. CDR3: CSVDLAGYNEQFF. The CDR3 DNA sequence: TGCAGCGTTGATCTAGCGGGGTACAATGAGCAGTTCTTC.

The chain uses TRBV20-1 and TRBJ2-5; perhaps D is TRBD1 or TRBD2 (6 bases each). Trimming stripped 1 base from V and 0 bases from J, with 12 bases between. The CDR3 spans 15 residues. Looked up from germline, CDR1 is DFQATT and CDR2 is SNEGSKA (reference sequence). This chain's CDR3 is CSARGGALYQETQYF. The CDR3 nucleotides are TGCAGTGCTAGAGGGGGGGCCCTGTACCAAGAGACCCAGTACTTC.

The chain couples TRBV3-1 to TRBJ2-7; possible D gene TRBD1, 6 bases. The CDR3 contains 14 residues. The V gene's germline CDR1 is LGHDT and CDR2 YNNKEL (reference sequence). Trimming stripped 5 bases from V and 4 bases from J, with 15 bases between. The CDR3 DNA reads as TGTGCCAGCAGCTTTCAGGGGCGCAGGTACGAGCAGTACTTC. Protein sequence: CASSFQGRRYEQYF.

This clonotype was counted at least ten times. This chain links TRBV5-1 with TRBJ2-2, with unresolved D. CDR1 and CDR2 (germline): SGHRS, YFSETQ. Trimming took off 4 bases at V and 4 bases at J, with 8 bases between the two ends. CDR3 length equals 13 residues. CDR3 sequence reads: CASSPSGTGELFF. CDR3 in DNA: TGCGCCAGCAGCCCCTCGGGCACCGGGGAGCTGTTTTTT.

Many counts were recorded for this clonotype. The chain links TRBV12-3 or TRBV12-4 to TRBJ1-5; no clear D. V shed 3 bases and J shed 5 bases, with 8 bases lying between them. The CDR3 runs 13 residues. The CDR3 nucleotides read TGTGCCAGCAGTTTCTCCCGAGATCAGCCCCAGCATTTT. Its protein product is CASSFSRDQPQHF.

The CDR3 DNA sequence: TGTGCCAGCAGCAGTACCGGGACAGAGCAGTTCTTC. Translation gives CASSSTGTEQFF. The genes are TRBV9 and TRBJ2-1, with D tentatively TRBD1 (6 bases). CDR1 SGDLS and CDR2 YYNGEE come from the germline V gene. The CDR3 runs 12 residues. The V and J ends lost 4 bases and 10 bases respectively, with 12 bases between them.

The J gene is TRBJ2-5, the V gene TRBV4-2; TRBD2 matches at 9 bases. V shed 1 base and J 3 bases; nucleotides not matched to a gene: 6. Germline V gene sequence: CDR1 LGHNA, CDR2 YNFKEQ. The CDR3 has 16 residues. The CDR3 coding sequence is TGTGCCAGCAGCCAAGGGAGGGTAGCGGGGGAAGAGACCCAGTACTTC. This codes for CASSQGRVAGEETQYF.

The J gene is TRBJ1-1, the V gene TRBV5-4; D perhaps matches TRBD1 (5 bases). The germline CDR1 and CDR2 sequences are SGHNT and YYREEE (reference sequence). The CDR3 covers 22 residues. V was clipped by 0 bases and J by 3 bases, with 33 bases between them. The CDR3 protein is CASSLDTWLGGRVGAPDTEAFF. For the CDR3, the DNA is TGTGCCAGCAGCTTGGACACCTGGTTGGGGGGTCGAGTAGGGGCGCCGGACACTGAAGCTTTCTTT.

This chain links TRBV4-1 with TRBJ1-2; 7 positions match TRBD1. The V and J ends lost 2 bases and 12 bases, in that order; junction bases with no gene match: 12. CDR1 MGHRA and CDR2 YSYEKL come from the germline V gene. This CDR3 region has 14 residues. CDR3 nucleotides: TGCGCCAGCAGCCAACTCATCCCGACAGGGCGGAACACCTTC. Translating gives CASSQLIPTGRNTF.

CDR3 loop: CASSFYRDGEQYF. The CDR3 coding sequence is TGTGCCAGCAGTTTTTATAGGGACGGCGAGCAGTACTTC. The chain joins TRBV27 to TRBJ2-7; D tentatively reads TRBD1 or TRBD2 (5 bases each). The CDR3 extends over 13 amino acids. Germline CDR1 MNHEY, CDR2 SMNVEV (reference sequence). V lost 3 bases and J 6 bases, leaving 12 bases between the germline ends.

The CDR3 nucleotides are TGTGCCAGCAGTTATTCGGACGGGCGCGACGAGCAGTACTTC. It yields the protein CASSYSDGRDEQYF. J is TRBJ2-7 and V is TRBV6-5; D gene uncertain. The CDR3 consists of 14 residues. Trimming removed 3 bases at V and 5 bases at J, with 14 bases between. Germline loops: CDR1 MNHEY, CDR2 SVGAGI.

The rearrangement joins TRBV10-2 to TRBJ1-4, with 8 positions matching TRBD1. J was trimmed by 10 bases and V by 0 bases; bases with no gene match: 7. The CDR3 totals 15 residues. CDR1 is WSHSY, CDR2 SAAADI, per germline. The CDR3 DNA reads as TGCGCCAGCAGTGAGTCCCTTGGGACAGGCGGAAAACTGTTTTTT. Translating it yields CASSESLGTGGKLFF.

The sample holds a few counts of this clonotype. The genes are TRBV15 and TRBJ2-1; D is undetermined. This CDR3 has 12 amino acids. V shed 0 bases and J shed 6 bases, with 3 bases lying between them. The germline V gene encodes CDR1 LNHNV and CDR2 YYDKDF (reference sequence). DNA for the CDR3: TGTGCCACCAGCAGAGATATCAATGAGCAGTTCTTC. Its translation: CATSRDINEQFF.

This clonotype was observed at least ten times. V is TRBV20-1 and J is TRBJ2-1, with 9 bases that match TRBD2. In germline, CDR1 is DFQATT, CDR2 SNEGSKA (reference sequence). This CDR3 is built from 14 residues. V lost 5 bases to trimming and J lost 4 bases; unmatched junction nucleotides: 6. The CDR3 DNA reads TGCAGTGCTTCCACTAGCGGGCCTTACAATGAGCAGTTCTTC. As protein: CSASTSGPYNEQFF.

This clonotype has a handful of counts. The V call is TRBV29-1, the J call TRBJ2-7; 7 nucleotides align to TRBD2. The ends lost 0 bases at V and 2 bases at J; junction bases unmatched: 7. Germline values: CDR1 SQVTM, CDR2 ANQGSEA. The CDR3 consists of 15 residues. The CDR3 reads CSVEDAGVGTYEQYF. CDR3 in DNA: TGCAGCGTTGAAGATGCGGGGGTAGGAACCTACGAGCAGTACTTC.

This clonotype was picked up many times. The chain couples TRBV12-3 or TRBV12-4 to TRBJ2-1, with D perhaps matching TRBD2 (6 bases). V was clipped by 2 bases and J by 0 bases, with 11 bases between them. The CDR3 runs 16 residues. CDR3 nucleotide sequence: TGTGCCAGCAGTTTACCTAGCGCATACTCCTACAATGAGCAGTTCTTC. Its protein is CASSLPSAYSYNEQFF.

At least ten counts were recorded for this clonotype. J is TRBJ1-1 and V is TRBV20-1, with TRBD1 as a possible D gene (6 bases). Trimming pared 0 bases from V and 0 bases from J, leaving 17 bases between. Germline CDR1 is DFQATT and CDR2 is SNEGSKA (reference sequence). This CDR3 contains 17 residues. The CDR3 DNA follows: TGCAGTGCTAGAGATAATCGGGGGGCGACCATGAACACTGAAGCTTTCTTT. Translation gives CSARDNRGATMNTEAFF.

V is TRBV11-2 and J is TRBJ1-4; unclear D gene. The CDR3 loop spans 14 amino acids. Germline V gene data show CDR1 as SGHAT and CDR2 as FQNNGV. Trimming left V 4 bases short and J 7 bases short, with 13 bases between. The CDR3 is CASSSGLAGEKLFF. CDR3 bases: TGTGCCAGCAGCTCCGGTCTGGCGGGTGAAAAACTGTTTTTT.

This clonotype was seen more than once but under ten times. The V call is TRBV4-2, the J call TRBJ1-2; weak D call: TRBD1 (5 bases). The ends were cut back, 3 bases at V and 0 bases at J, with 14 bases in the middle. This CDR3 region has 16 residues. Germline V lookup: CDR1 LGHNA, CDR2 YNFKEQ. CDR3 protein: CASSQERGPANYGYTF. The CDR3 DNA reads TGTGCCAGCAGCCAGGAGAGGGGTCCCGCTAACTATGGCTACACCTTC.

The table lists this clonotype with a few counts. The rearrangement uses TRBV5-1 and TRBJ2-1, with TRBD2 matching 7 bases. This CDR3 is 16 amino acids long. V gave up 4 bases and J gave up 0 bases; unmatched junction bases: 7. CDR1 SGHRS and CDR2 YFSETQ come from the germline V gene. The CDR3 sequence: CASSPLTSVSYNEQFF. The CDR3, as DNA: TGCGCCAGCAGCCCATTAACTAGCGTCTCCTACAATGAGCAGTTCTTC.

This clonotype was counted a single time. The gene calls are TRBV20-1 and TRBJ2-7; a weak D match, TRBD1 (6 bases). Germline loops: CDR1 DFQATT, CDR2 SNEGSKA (reference sequence). This CDR3 spans 16 amino acids. Trimming took 1 base from V and 2 from J, leaving 18 bases between them. Here the CDR3 reads CSARVLTGSLPYEQYF. The CDR3 region has the DNA TGCAGTGCTAGAGTCTTAACAGGGTCCTTACCCTACGAGCAGTACTTC.

In regard to this clonotype: One junction end does not reproduce the germline sequence, and a read error may be involved. This rearrangement joins TRBV5-1 to TRBJ1-1, with D uncertain. The V gene's germline CDR1 is SGHRS and CDR2 YFSETQ. The CDR3 has 17 amino acids. The CDR3 region has the DNA TGCGCCAGTAGCTTAATCTCCACAGCAAGTGATGTTGGTGAAGCTTTCTTT. Protein sequence: CASSLISTASDVGEAFF.

This chain links TRBV20-1 with TRBJ1-1; possibly TRBD1 for D (6 bases). The V and J ends lost 0 bases and 10 bases respectively, with 18 bases between them. Germline CDR1 and CDR2: DFQATT and SNEGSKA (reference sequence). CDR3 size: 14 residues. The CDR3 reads CSARDRGLVVRAFF. Written as DNA, the CDR3 is TGCAGTGCTAGAGATCGGGGGCTTGTCGTGCGAGCTTTCTTT.

This chain joins TRBV25-1 and TRBJ2-7, with TRBD1 as a possible D gene (5 bases). Germline CDR1 is MGHDK and CDR2 is SYGVNS. Trimming shortened V by 5 bases and J by 2 bases, and 13 bases separated the two germline ends. There are 14 residues in the CDR3. The CDR3 bases are TGTGCCAGCAGTAAACCAGGGCCCGCCTACGAGCAGTACTTC. Translating gives CASSKPGPAYEQYF.

This clonotype showed up many times. V and J are TRBV3-1 and TRBJ1-1, with D possibly being TRBD1 (5 bases). Deletions cut 5 bases from V and 1 base from J, with 8 bases between. CDR3 length: 13 residues. Germline-derived CDR1 and CDR2 are LGHDT and YNNKEL (reference sequence). The DNA for the CDR3 is TGTGCCAGCAGCGCGGGGACGAACACTGAAGCTTTCTTT. It yields the protein CASSAGTNTEAFF.

The V gene is TRBV20-1, the J gene TRBJ2-2; TRBD1 or TRBD2 may be the D gene (5 bases each). The CDR3 runs 15 residues. V gave up 3 bases and J gave up 5 bases, with 16 bases separating them. Germline V gene data show CDR1 as DFQATT and CDR2 as SNEGSKA (reference sequence). The DNA of the CDR3 is TGCAGTGCTAGTGGGGGAATTATGGGGACCGGGGAGCTGTTTTTT. This codes for CSASGGIMGTGELFF.

The V gene is TRBV10-3, the J gene TRBJ1-1; D is unclear. V was shortened by 0 bases and J by 6 bases, with 8 bases between the two germline ends. Germline values: CDR1 ENHRY, CDR2 SYGVKD. The CDR3 spans 13 residues. The CDR3 sequence: CAISESGAAEAFF. The CDR3 nucleotides read TGTGCCATCAGTGAGTCGGGAGCGGCTGAAGCTTTCTTT.

This clonotype was counted a few times. The chain's CDR3 is CASSLLEDQPQHF. The CDR3 bases are TGTGCCAGCAGTTTACTGGAAGATCAGCCCCAGCATTTT. This sequence joins TRBV12-3 or TRBV12-4 and TRBJ1-5, with D unclear. The CDR3 spans 13 residues. The V end was cut by 2 bases, the J end by 5 bases, with 7 bases between.

This clonotype was counted a single time. V gene TRBV7-2 combines with J gene TRBJ2-7, with TRBD1 as a possible D gene (6 bases). The CDR3 length is 17 residues. V was shortened by 5 bases and J by 2 bases, with 22 bases between the two germline ends. Germline V CDR1 and CDR2: SGHTA, FQGNSA. The CDR3 DNA follows: TGTGCCAGCAGCCCGGTGTGGGGCCACGGGACACCCTACGAGCAGTACTTC. It is translated as CASSPVWGHGTPYEQYF.